This TCR beta chain was profiled in a study of human T cells and chemical hapten exposure. The time point denotes: pre-sensitization, week 0. As for treatment: therapeutic diphenylcyclopropenone sensitization with weekly scalp DPC. This clonotype occurred many times. Antigen unknown. Whole-study results and caveats: TCRs above 1 in 1000 frequency did not change with DPC sensitization.

TCRdb used MiXCR to reprocess the RACE reads, holding one entry per CDR3 protein. The table includes approximately 180,000 distinct CDR3 sequences, nearly 30% detected once. CDR3 length: 12 amino acids. The V gene lost 2 bases and the J gene lost 1 base, with 2 bases spanning the gap. CDR1 is SGDLS and CDR2 is YYNGEE in the germline V gene. The sequence was collected from a woman younger than 45 with alopecia areata. Some clones in this sample may be carry-over from other donors' samples. The input for sequencing was whole blood, taken in connection with sensitization to the hapten diphenylcyclopropenone (DPC). The rearrangement uses TRBV9 and TRBJ2-3; unclear D gene. CDR3 bases: TGTGCCAGCAGCGTTGGCACAGATACGCAGTATTTT. Translated: CASSVGTDTQYF.